Presented here are 18 T cell receptor beta chains from one specimen sequenced in a study of early T cells in non-severe SARS-CoV-2 infection. In TCRdb, the 5' RACE reads were re-called with MiXCR into one record per CDR3 protein. The sample has approximately 100,000 distinct CDR3 sequences; 12% to 15% are singletons. The sequenced sample consisted of whole blood. Every receptor here comes from an adult who was a healthcare worker with PCR-confirmed SARS-CoV-2 infection or an uninfected control (not recorded which).

This clonotype has a handful of counts. The chain recombines TRBV5-1 with TRBJ2-1, with D possibly matching TRBD1 (6 bases). The CDR3 is 14 residues long. Germline-derived CDR1 and CDR2 are SGHRS and YFSETQ. With 4 bases removed from V and 8 bases from J, the gap between germline ends came to 16 bases. The CDR3 nucleotides read TGCGCCAGCAGCCCCGCTCAGGGGTTCGATGAGCAGTTCTTC. This sequence encodes CASSPAQGFDEQFF.

The rearrangement uses TRBV10-3 and TRBJ2-5; D call uncertain. Germline V CDR1 and CDR2: ENHRY, SYGVKD. The CDR3 runs to 11 residues. Trimming removed 1 base at V and 5 bases at J, with 2 bases between. The CDR3 loop reads CAISELETQYF. The DNA for the CDR3 is TGTGCCATCAGTGAGTTGGAGACCCAGTACTTC.

The chain uses TRBV6-5 and TRBJ1-4; 9 bases match TRBD1. V gave up 2 bases and J gave up 4 bases; unmatched junction bases: 11. This CDR3 comprises 18 residues. The V gene's germline CDR1 is MNHEY and CDR2 SVGAGI. The CDR3 sequence is CASSYHIPGQGVNEKLFF. The CDR3 nucleotides read TGTGCCAGCAGTTACCATATTCCGGGACAGGGAGTTAATGAAAAACTGTTTTTT.

This clonotype was counted only a few times. The chain carries TRBV5-1 and TRBJ2-7, with D tentatively TRBD1 or TRBD2 (5 bases each). Germline loops: CDR1 SGHRS, CDR2 YFSETQ. There are 14 residues in the CDR3. Trimming cost V 4 bases and J 7 bases, with 18 bases left between them. The CDR3 sequence: CASSKNSGTQEQYF. CDR3 nucleotides: TGCGCCAGCAGCAAAAACTCCGGGACCCAGGAGCAGTACTTC.

The V and J genes are TRBV4-2 and TRBJ1-3; 7 positions match TRBD1. Per germline, CDR1 LGHNA and CDR2 YNFKEQ. V trimming: 1 base; J trimming: 0 bases; junction bases outside the gene matches: 9. The CDR3 contains 18 residues. The CDR3 is CASSQAQGGSSSGNTIYF. DNA of the CDR3: TGTGCCAGCAGCCAAGCCCAGGGGGGGTCGAGCTCTGGAAACACCATATATTTT.

This clonotype showed up just a few times. The V gene is TRBV7-2, the J gene TRBJ2-3; D remains unclear. Germline assignment: CDR1 SGHTA and CDR2 FQGNSA. The V and J ends lost 1 base and 3 bases respectively, with 17 bases between them. The CDR3 loop spans 17 amino acids. The CDR3 nucleotides are TGTGCCAGCAGCTTAGATCCCGGATTGGTAGGGACAGATACGCAGTATTTT. Encoded protein: CASSLDPGLVGTDTQYF.

This chain links TRBV20-1 with TRBJ2-2; perhaps TRBD2 as D (7 bases). The V gene's germline CDR1 is DFQATT and CDR2 SNEGSKA (reference sequence). Trimming took off 0 bases at V and 4 bases at J, with 9 bases between the two ends. The CDR3 consists of 14 residues. The CDR3 DNA sequence: TGCAGTGCTAGAGATCGGGGGGCCACCGGGGAGCTGTTTTTT. Its translation is CSARDRGATGELFF.

A few counts support this clonotype. The chain is built from TRBV11-2 and TRBJ1-4; 8 bases align to TRBD1. CDR3 length: 16 residues. With V trimmed by 1 base and J by 7 bases, 8 bases remained unmatched. Germline V gene data show CDR1 as SGHAT and CDR2 as FQNNGV. CDR3 protein: CASSLAQGADREKLFF. CDR3 coding DNA: TGTGCCAGCAGCTTAGCCCAGGGGGCGGATCGTGAAAAACTGTTTTTT. Combining the CDR3 with reference TRBV11-2 and TRBJ1-4 gives the whole variable domain EAGVAQSPRYKIIEKRQSVAFWCNPISGHATLYWYQQILGQGPKLLIQFQNNGVVDDSQLPKDRFSAERLKGVDSTLKIQPAKLEDSAVYLCASSLAQGADREKLFFGSGTQLSVL.

The chain has TRBV30 and TRBJ2-3, with a possible D match to TRBD2 (7 bases). The CDR3 runs to 13 residues. With 2 bases removed from V and 4 bases from J, the gap between germline ends came to 10 bases. Germline values: CDR1 GTSNPN, CDR2 SVGIG (reference sequence). The CDR3 DNA is TGTGCCTGGAGTCCGGGGGGCCCAGATACGCAGTATTTT. It encodes CAWSPGGPDTQYF.

This clonotype showed up many times. The chain combines TRBV7-2 with TRBJ1-1; 8 nucleotides match TRBD1. With V trimmed by 4 bases and J by 5 bases, 6 bases remained unmatched. The CDR3 sequence is 14 residues long. In germline, CDR1 is SGHTA, CDR2 FQGNSA. The CDR3 spells CASSSAYRGTEAFF. In DNA form, the CDR3 reads TGTGCCAGCAGCTCCGCTTACAGGGGGACTGAAGCTTTCTTT.

This sequence joins TRBV12-3 or TRBV12-4 and TRBJ1-2; D is unclear. The ends were cut back, 7 bases at V and 8 bases at J, with 26 bases in the middle. The CDR3 is 16 residues long. The CDR3 DNA sequence: TGTGCCAGCACCCCATGGGGTGAATCCGGGTCCGGCGGCTACACCTTC. Translation gives CASTPWGESGSGGYTF.

This chain uses TRBV16 with TRBJ1-2, with TRBD1 as a possible D gene (6 bases). The germline V gene has CDR1 KGHSY and CDR2 FQNENV. V gave up 3 bases and J gave up 0 bases, with 14 bases separating them. The CDR3 extends over 16 amino acids. The CDR3 spells CASSHRGAASNYGYTF. The CDR3 DNA reads as TGTGCCAGCAGCCATCGGGGGGCAGCATCTAACTATGGCTACACCTTC.

In DNA form, the CDR3 reads TGTGCCAGCAGAAGACAGGGGGCGCGAGCTTTCTTT. It encodes CASRRQGARAFF. The chain uses TRBV6-5 and TRBJ1-1, with 10 bases that match TRBD1. The CDR3 length is 12 residues. Germline V gives CDR1 MNHEY, CDR2 SVGAGI. V lost 6 bases to trimming and J lost 10 bases; unmatched junction nucleotides: 5.

The chain's CDR3 is CASRDGTSGTAQYF. Written as DNA, the CDR3 is TGTGCCAGCAGGGACGGGACTAGCGGAACCGCGCAGTATTTT. V usage is TRBV27 and J usage is TRBJ2-3; 11 bases fit TRBD2. The CDR3 runs 14 residues. Per germline, CDR1 MNHEY and CDR2 SMNVEV (reference sequence). V was pared by 6 bases and J by 10 bases, with 9 bases of the junction left unmatched.

This clonotype was seen at least ten times. Germline and junction disagree at one end, which may indicate a read error. The chain employs TRBV7-7 and TRBJ2-5; 7 bases are shared with TRBD1. Germline V gives CDR1 SSHAT, CDR2 FNYEAQ (reference sequence). The CDR3 covers 14 residues. The CDR3 loop is CASSLTTGEETQYF. The CDR3 coding sequence is TGTGCTAGCAGCTTAACCACAGGGGAAGAGACCCAGTACTTC.

This clonotype turned up a few times. This chain links TRBV6-5 with TRBJ2-3; D could derive from TRBD1 or TRBD2 (6 bases each). Germline lookup yields CDR1 MNHEY and CDR2 SVGAGI. The CDR3 consists of 15 residues. The V gene lost 9 bases and the J gene lost 6 bases, with 22 bases spanning the gap. The CDR3 coding sequence is TGTGCCAGTGGTCGGGGGCACCGTATAACGGATACGCAGTATTTT. Its translation is CASGRGHRITDTQYF.

The chain joins TRBV14 to TRBJ2-1; D possibly corresponds to TRBD2 (6 bases). Deletions cut 4 bases from V and 2 bases from J, with 18 bases between. This CDR3 has 17 amino acids. Germline values: CDR1 SGHDN, CDR2 FVKESK. Written as DNA, the CDR3 is TGTGCCAGCAGCCCGGCCGCTAGCGCTGGTACCTACAATGAGCAGTTCTTC. It translates to CASSPAASAGTYNEQFF.

Only a few counts were recorded for this clonotype. The rearrangement joins TRBV29-1 to TRBJ1-4, with D perhaps matching TRBD1 (5 bases). The V end lost 4 bases, the J end lost 4 bases, and 13 bases lay between the germline ends. The CDR3 contains 14 residues. Germline V CDR1 and CDR2: SQVTM, ANQGSEA. The CDR3 region is CSVAAWGNNEKLFF. Written as DNA, the CDR3 is TGCAGCGTTGCGGCCTGGGGGAATAATGAAAAACTGTTTTTT.